Listed here are 25 T cell receptor beta chains from one sample, sequenced in a study of monozygotic twins with inflammatory bowel disease. TCRdb processed the 5' RACE reads again and assigns one entry to each CDR3 protein, with no DNA. The table lists more than 300,000 distinct CDR3 sequences. Sequencing was carried out using blood. All receptors derive from a human donor with ulcerative colitis or Crohn's disease, or a healthy co-twin of an affected twin (not recorded which).

This rearrangement joins TRBV7-2 to TRBJ2-3; TCRdb names TRBD1, which stays unverified in the absence of DNA. CDR1 SGHTA and CDR2 FQGNSA come from the germline V gene. The CDR3 covers 14 residues. This CDR3 is CASSLAGGADTQYF.

This chain links TRBV5-1 with TRBJ2-1; TCRdb's D gene call, TRBD1, goes unchecked for lack of DNA. The V gene's germline CDR1 is SGHRS and CDR2 YFSETQ. The CDR3 spans 16 residues. CDR3 in amino acids: CASSPLPGMIYNEQFF.

CDR3 loop: CASSQGARSQPQHF. The gene calls are TRBV18 and TRBJ1-5; checking the TCRdb D call of TRBD1 is not possible without DNA. Germline V gene sequence: CDR1 KGHSH, CDR2 LQKENI. CDR3 size: 14 residues.

This chain joins TRBV5-6 and TRBJ2-7; the D call from TCRdb, TRBD2, cannot be confirmed without DNA. This CDR3 has 19 residues. Germline CDR1 and CDR2: SGHDT and YYEEEE. CDR3 in amino acids: CASSLEGLPSQPSSYEQYF.

The chain combines TRBV7-2 with TRBJ2-7. Per germline, CDR1 SGHTA and CDR2 FQGNSA. The CDR3 runs 15 residues. The CDR3 spells CASSFRGVSTYEQYF.

This chain connects TRBV2 to TRBJ1-2. The CDR3 runs to 13 residues. Per germline, CDR1 SNHLY and CDR2 FYNNEI. This CDR3 is CASSWTARGGYTF.

V and J are TRBV2 and TRBJ2-7; TCRdb names TRBD2, which stays unverified in the absence of DNA. Germline-derived CDR1 and CDR2 are SNHLY and FYNNEI. The CDR3 length is 15 residues. The CDR3: CATKQTSGGSYEQYF.

This chain uses TRBV20-1 with TRBJ2-7; TCRdb's assignment of TRBD2 cannot be checked, as there is no DNA. The germline V gene encodes CDR1 DFQATT and CDR2 SNEGSKA (reference sequence). This CDR3 region has 15 residues. CDR3 in amino acids: CSANPASGSSYEQYF.

The chain recombines TRBV5-1 with TRBJ2-5. The CDR3 has 13 residues. From germline, CDR1 is SGHRS and CDR2 YFSETQ. CDR3: CASGVGSLETQYF.

V is TRBV7-3 and J is TRBJ2-7; the D gene TCRdb calls, TRBD1, cannot be checked with no DNA. Germline V CDR1 and CDR2: SGHTA, FQGTGA. CDR3 size: 16 residues. The CDR3 sequence: CASSLDGERGGYEQYF.

CDR3 amino acids: CASTPGGGSEKLFF. The chain carries TRBV27 and TRBJ1-4; absent DNA, TCRdb's TRBD1 call cannot be checked. CDR1 and CDR2 from the germline V gene are MNHEY and SMNVEV (reference sequence). CDR3 length equals 14 residues.

The rearrangement joins TRBV7-3 to TRBJ2-1; the D gene TCRdb calls, TRBD1, cannot be checked with no DNA. Germline V lookup: CDR1 SGHTA, CDR2 FQGTGA. The CDR3 spans 17 residues. CDR3 residues: CASSLLGGGSSYNEQFF.

The chain carries TRBV11-3 and TRBJ1-1; TCRdb returns TRBD1, unconfirmable since there is no DNA. This CDR3 comprises 13 residues. Germline V gene data show CDR1 as SGHNT and CDR2 as YENEEA. Here the CDR3 reads CASSLGTGAEAFF.

The V gene is TRBV12-3 or TRBV12-4, the J gene TRBJ2-2; TCRdb proposes TRBD1, but this gene call is untestable without DNA. The CDR3 length is 16 residues. CDR3 loop: CASSPFRGLGTGELFF.

The rearrangement links TRBV3-1 to TRBJ1-1; TCRdb's D call, TRBD1, is unchecked because there is no DNA. CDR1 and CDR2 (germline): LGHDT, YNNKEL (reference sequence). The CDR3 is made up of 13 amino acids. CDR3 sequence: CASSDPLVQRAFF.

The chain has TRBV6-2 or TRBV6-3 and TRBJ1-1; TCRdb selects TRBD1, and the lack of DNA leaves this call unchecked. The germline CDR1 and CDR2 sequences are MNHEY and SVGEGT. The CDR3 has 15 residues. The CDR3 loop reads CASRVRQGANTEAFF.

The genes are TRBV12-3 or TRBV12-4 and TRBJ2-3; TCRdb indicates TRBD1, and absent DNA this call remains unverified. This CDR3 comprises 17 residues. This CDR3 is CASSSGQAWARTDTQYF.

The CDR3: CASTGTGTSGGGQFF. The gene calls are TRBV7-2 and TRBJ2-1; TCRdb calls TRBD2, which cannot be checked without DNA. Germline loops: CDR1 SGHTA, CDR2 FQGNSA. The CDR3 totals 15 residues.

This rearrangement joins TRBV19 to TRBJ2-1; there is no DNA to check the TCRdb D call of TRBD2. CDR1 is LNHDA and CDR2 is SQIVND in the germline V gene (reference sequence). The CDR3 extends over 16 amino acids. This CDR3 is CASSPQPGLANDEQFF. The full variable domain, rest sourced from reference TRBV19 and TRBJ2-1, is DGGITQSPKYLFRKEGQNVTLSCEQNLNHDAMYWYRQDPGQGLRLIYYSQIVNDFQKGDIAEGYSVSREKKESFPLTVTSAQKNPTAFYLCASSPQPGLANDEQFFGPGTRLTVL.

V gene TRBV7-8 combines with J gene TRBJ2-3. Per germline, CDR1 SGHVS and CDR2 FQNEAQ. The CDR3 length is 14 residues. This chain's CDR3 is CASSLAQGSDTQYF.

This chain uses TRBV20-1 with TRBJ1-6; the D call from TCRdb, TRBD1, cannot be confirmed without DNA. CDR3 length: 14 amino acids. Germline V lookup: CDR1 DFQATT, CDR2 SNEGSKA (reference sequence). CDR3 loop: CSARVGGLASPLHF.

The V call is TRBV29-1, the J call TRBJ2-6. Germline V lookup: CDR1 SQVTM, CDR2 ANQGSEA. The CDR3 is 13 amino acids. The CDR3 reads CSVVGSGANVLTF.

The chain couples TRBV7-3 to TRBJ2-1; TCRdb outputs TRBD2, but without DNA this stays unchecked. CDR3 length: 16 amino acids. Per the germline V gene, CDR1 is SGHTA and CDR2 is FQGTGA. CDR3 loop: CASSSPSGGARDEQFF. Supplemented by reference TRBV7-3 and TRBJ2-1, the full variable domain reads GAGVSQTPSNKVTEKGKYVELRCDPISGHTALYWYRQSLGQGPEFLIYFQGTGAADDSGLPNDRFFAVRPEGSVSTLKIQRTERGDSAVYLCASSSPSGGARDEQFFGPGTRLTVL.

The chain employs TRBV25-1 and TRBJ2-3. In germline, CDR1 is MGHDK, CDR2 SYGVNS. The length of the CDR3 is 15 residues. Here the CDR3 reads CASSESGPGTDTQYF.

The chain carries TRBV5-1 and TRBJ2-7; TCRdb proposes TRBD1, but this gene call is untestable without DNA. This CDR3 region has 12 residues. Germline V CDR1 and CDR2: SGHRS, YFSETQ. The CDR3 spells CASSLAGGWQYF.